Following are 26 T cell receptor beta chains from one sample sequenced in a study of identifying expanded T cells in peripheral blood. TCRdb keeps only in-frame clones here, not all; method: immunoSEQ multiplex PCR. The data contain some 100,000 clones, roughly nine tenths of them singletons. The sequencing sample was made of blood. These receptors all come from a person between 18 and 69 years old in good health.

The CDR3 coding sequence is TGTGCCAGCAGCCCGGACAGAAATAGCAATCAGCCCCAGCATTTT. Amino acids: CASSPDRNSNQPQHF. The chain recombines TRBV6-5 with TRBJ1-5, with D tentatively TRBD1 (6 bases). This CDR3 is 15 amino acids long. Trimming left V 6 bases short and J 0 bases short, with 12 bases between. CDR1 and CDR2 from the germline V gene are MNHEY and SVGAGI.

This chain uses TRBV5-4 with TRBJ2-1, with unresolved D. Germline lookup yields CDR1 SGHNT and CDR2 YYREEE (reference sequence). Between the trimmed V and J ends, which lost 3 bases and 8 bases, there was a span of 9 bases. The CDR3 has 12 amino acids. CDR3 bases: TGTGCCAGCAGCTCTGACTTCTATGAGCAGTTCTTC. This sequence encodes CASSSDFYEQFF.

This chain connects TRBV7-2 to TRBJ2-3; 7 bases align to TRBD2. Looked up from germline, CDR1 is SGHTA and CDR2 is FQGNSA. This CDR3 comprises 13 residues. CDR3 nucleotides: TGTGCTGTAAGGGGAGGGAGCACAGATACGCAGTATTTT. It encodes CAVRGGSTDTQYF.

This clone has only a few counts. V usage is TRBV28 and J usage is TRBJ1-1; 8 bases match TRBD1. Losses at the gene ends were 7 bases for V and 4 bases for J; bases not matched to a gene: 8. CDR3 length: 14 residues. Germline V gene lookup returns CDR1 MDHEN and CDR2 SYDVKM. The CDR3 DNA sequence: TGTGCCAGCACCCACGGACAGGGAAGCACTGAAGCTTTCTTT. Translation: CASTHGQGSTEAFF.

The genes are TRBV2 and TRBJ1-5, with 7 bases that match TRBD1. Germline CDR1 SNHLY, CDR2 FYNNEI. The CDR3 runs 14 residues. V was pared by 4 bases and J by 3 bases, with 3 bases of the junction left unmatched. For the CDR3, the DNA is TGTGCCAGCAGTGTCCAGGGGGTCAATCAGCCCCAGCATTTT. Protein product: CASSVQGVNQPQHF.

This chain joins TRBV2 and TRBJ2-5; 7 bases align to TRBD1. Germline V gives CDR1 SNHLY, CDR2 FYNNEI. Trimming took 8 bases from V and 2 from J; bases not matched to a gene: 5. This CDR3 comprises 13 residues. The CDR3 is CASHPTGQETQYF. CDR3 nucleotides: TGTGCCAGCCATCCGACAGGGCAAGAGACCCAGTACTTC.

This clone was observed a single time. The chain links TRBV5-5 to TRBJ2-7; 7 nucleotides align to TRBD1. Germline V gene sequence: CDR1 SGHKS, CDR2 YYEKEE (reference sequence). CDR3 size: 17 residues. V lost 4 bases and J lost 3; bases outside the gene matches: 16. CDR3 protein: CASSLAGTVPLFYEQYF. As DNA, the CDR3 is TGTGCCAGCAGCCTTGCCGGGACAGTCCCACTTTTCTACGAGCAGTACTTC.

The chain has TRBV6-4 and TRBJ2-2; D not certain. The CDR3 loop spans 14 amino acids. Germline CDR1 and CDR2: MRHNA and SNTAGT. Between the trimmed V and J ends, which lost 3 bases and 4 bases, there was a span of 9 bases. CDR3 loop: CASSDETFTGELFF. CDR3 sequence (DNA): TGTGCCAGCAGTGATGAGACTTTCACCGGGGAGCTGTTTTTT.

V gene TRBV2 combines with J gene TRBJ1-5; the D is unclear. This CDR3 is 13 amino acids long. Trimming took 4 bases from V and 4 from J, leaving 8 bases between them. Per germline, CDR1 SNHLY and CDR2 FYNNEI. As DNA, the CDR3 is TGTGCCAGCAGTGCGGCGCGGAATCAGCCCCAGCATTTT. Protein product: CASSAARNQPQHF.

The rearrangement links TRBV4-3 to TRBJ2-7; TRBD1 matches at 8 bases. Germline CDR1 reads LGHNA; CDR2 reads YSLEER. J gave up 2 bases and V 4 bases, and 7 bases lay outside the gene matches. The CDR3 has 15 amino acids. The CDR3 region is CASSRQGQGTYEQYF. The CDR3 DNA follows: TGCGCCAGCAGCCGCCAAGGACAGGGAACCTACGAGCAGTACTTC.

The chain has TRBV5-5 and TRBJ1-1, with D perhaps TRBD1 (6 bases). V shed 1 base and J shed 10 bases, with 14 bases lying between them. Germline V gene lookup returns CDR1 SGHKS and CDR2 YYEKEE (reference sequence). The CDR3 covers 13 residues. CDR3 sequence reads: CASSLFLEGGAFF. CDR3 sequence (DNA): TGTGCCAGCAGCTTGTTCTTGGAGGGGGGAGCTTTCTTT.

The chain recombines TRBV7-9 with TRBJ2-2; D is unclear. Germline CDR1 is SEHNR and CDR2 is FQNEAQ (reference sequence). The CDR3 loop spans 13 amino acids. With 2 bases removed from V and 9 bases from J, the gap between germline ends came to 10 bases. The CDR3: CASSLNRVRELFF. The CDR3 DNA follows: TGTGCCAGCAGCTTAAATCGGGTGCGGGAGCTGTTTTTT.

V is TRBV7-9 and J is TRBJ1-1; 10 bases are a match to TRBD1. There are 17 residues in the CDR3. Germline loops: CDR1 SEHNR, CDR2 FQNEAQ (reference sequence). Trimming at V came to 1 base and at J to 6 bases, leaving 11 bases not matched to a gene. The CDR3 loop reads CASSLGPGTGALSEAFF. CDR3 DNA sequence: TGTGCCAGCAGCTTAGGTCCCGGGACAGGGGCATTGTCTGAAGCTTTCTTT.

This clone was found a few times. The gene calls are TRBV19 and TRBJ1-5, with D possibly matching TRBD1 (5 bases). The CDR3 length is 16 residues. Germline CDR1 LNHDA, CDR2 SQIVND (reference sequence). The V end lost 7 bases, the J end lost 7 bases, and 23 bases lay between the germline ends. CDR3 coding DNA: TGTGCCAGTACCGATCTAGAGGCCAGGGCGTACCAGCCCCAGCATTTT. This translates into CASTDLEARAYQPQHF.

The chain recombines TRBV25-1 with TRBJ2-1; TRBD2 agrees at 15 bases. CDR3 size: 16 residues. CDR1 and CDR2 from the germline V gene are MGHDK and SYGVNS. Trimming cost V 3 bases and J 9 bases; bases outside gene matches: 6. The CDR3 region has the DNA TGTGCCAGCAGTGATCGGACTAGCGGGGGGGCGGGTGAGCAGTTCTTC. This encodes CASSDRTSGGAGEQFF. Drawing the rest from reference TRBV25-1 and TRBJ2-1, the complete variable domain is EADIYQTPRYLVIGTGKKITLECSQTMGHDKMYWYQQDPGMELHLIHYSYGVNSTEKGDLSSESTVSRIRTEHFPLTLESARPSHTSQYLCASSDRTSGGAGEQFFGPGTRLTVL.

The chain has TRBV7-3 and TRBJ2-2, with a weak D call TRBD2 (6 bases). The V gene's germline CDR1 is SGHTA and CDR2 FQGTGA. This CDR3 has 16 amino acids. V dropped 5 bases and J dropped 5 bases, with 18 bases sitting between them. The CDR3 reads CASSLTSSRGTGELFF. In DNA, the CDR3 is TGTGCCAGCAGCCTCACTAGTAGTCGGGGGACCGGGGAGCTGTTTTTT.

The J gene is TRBJ2-3, the V gene TRBV5-1; D not certain. Trimming removed 0 bases from V and 1 base from J, with 6 bases in between. Germline CDR1 SGHRS, CDR2 YFSETQ. The CDR3 is made up of 14 amino acids. The CDR3 DNA reads as TGCGCCAGCAGCTTGGTAAGCGGCACAGATACGCAGTATTTT. Translating gives CASSLVSGTDTQYF.

This clone appeared a single time. The chain carries TRBV5-1 and TRBJ1-5; D not certain. The V gene's germline CDR1 is SGHRS and CDR2 YFSETQ. This CDR3 has 14 amino acids. Trimming left V 0 bases short and J 10 bases short, with 14 bases between. The CDR3 DNA reads as TGCGCCAGCAGCTTGGTGGAGGGTGAAATCCCCCAGCATTTT. This encodes CASSLVEGEIPQHF.

J is TRBJ2-3 and V is TRBV7-3; the match to TRBD2 covers 10 bases. The CDR3 runs to 15 residues. Germline V lookup: CDR1 SGHTA, CDR2 FQGTGA. J gave up 2 bases and V 5 bases, and 4 bases lay outside the gene matches. CDR3 protein: CASSRGLADTDTQYF. In DNA, the CDR3 is TGTGCCAGCAGCCGCGGACTAGCGGACACAGATACGCAGTATTTT.

The rearrangement uses TRBV27 and TRBJ1-1, with 7 bases aligning to TRBD1. J lost 9 bases, V lost 6 bases, and 13 bases had no gene match. CDR3 length: 14 amino acids. Germline lookup yields CDR1 MNHEY and CDR2 SMNVEV (reference sequence). CDR3 residues: CASSRDRDRGKAFF. In nucleotides, the CDR3 is TGTGCCAGCAGCCGAGATAGGGACAGAGGAAAAGCTTTCTTT.

This clone was counted between two and nine times. A far larger clone is one base from this, pointing to a likely read error. Other DNA sequences in the sample encode the same CDR3. The chain has TRBV5-1 and TRBJ1-2; D may be TRBD1 (5 bases). This CDR3 region has 13 residues. Germline V gene sequence: CDR1 SGHRS, CDR2 YFSETQ. Between the trimmed V and J ends, which lost 2 bases and 8 bases, there was a span of 13 bases. The CDR3 DNA follows: TGCGCCAGCAGCTTTGGACACCATGAAGGCTACACCTTC. This gives the protein CASSFGHHEGYTF.

In the case of this clone: Other DNA sequences from this sample encode an identical CDR3 as well. This chain connects TRBV5-1 to TRBJ2-3; TRBD1 agrees at 9 bases. Germline V gene sequence: CDR1 SGHRS, CDR2 YFSETQ. The CDR3 loop spans 14 amino acids. V trimming: 2 bases; J trimming: 3 bases; junction bases outside the gene matches: 1. The CDR3 bases are TGCGCCAGCAGCTTCGGGACAGGGACAGATACGCAGTATTTT. Its translation is CASSFGTGTDTQYF. The variable domain in full, completed from reference TRBV5-1 and TRBJ2-3, reads KAGVTQTPRYLIKTRGQQVTLSCSPISGHRSVSWYQQTPGQGLQFLFEYFSETQRNKGNFPGRFSGRQFSNSRSEMNVSTLELGDSALYLCASSFGTGTDTQYFGPGTRLTVL.

V usage is TRBV21-1 and J usage is TRBJ2-7; the DNA was not compared with TRBD1, the D call given in the table. TRBV21-1 is termed a pseudogene. The CDR3 is made up of 14 amino acids. CDR3 protein: CASPQEDRVYEQYF. As DNA, the CDR3 is TGTGCCAGCCCCCAGGAGGACAGGGTCTACGAGCAGTACTTC.

The J gene is TRBJ2-1, the V gene TRBV5-1, with TRBD1 identical over 9 bases. The ends lost 7 bases at V and 7 bases at J; junction bases unmatched: 6. Germline assignment: CDR1 SGHRS and CDR2 YFSETQ. The CDR3 has 13 residues. The CDR3 region has the DNA TGCGCCAGCCGGAGGACAGGGGCGAATGAGCAGTTCTTC. This encodes CASRRTGANEQFF.

This clone was detected only once. The chain has TRBV5-1 and TRBJ1-1, with D hard to call. The CDR3 is made up of 13 amino acids. Between the trimmed V and J ends, which lost 4 bases and 3 bases, there was a span of 10 bases. Germline loops: CDR1 SGHRS, CDR2 YFSETQ. CDR3 amino acids: CASSATQYTEAFF. The CDR3 DNA reads TGCGCCAGCAGCGCCACACAATACACTGAAGCTTTCTTT.

DNA for the CDR3: TGCAGCGCCGACCGGACAGCCTACGAGCAGTACTTC. Protein product: CSADRTAYEQYF. This chain uses TRBV29-1 with TRBJ2-7; D might be TRBD1 (6 bases). V lost 7 bases and J lost 2, with 12 bases in between. Germline-derived CDR1 and CDR2 are SQVTM and ANQGSEA. The CDR3 is 12 amino acids.